One sample yielded the 32 T cell receptor beta chains listed below, sequenced in a study of CD8 T cells in Susac syndrome. Random hexamers were used to reverse transcribe the RNA input (about 0.5 to 1 ug). TCRdb reprocessed the immunoSEQ multiplex PCR reads with MiXCR, giving one entry per CDR3 protein. Of approximately 190,000 distinct CDR3 sequences listed, about 94% are singletons. Source material: CD4+ T cells from PBMCs. These TCRs come from a human donor in good health.

The chain couples TRBV6-5 to TRBJ1-1, with 9 nucleotides matching TRBD1. The germline V gene has CDR1 MNHEY and CDR2 SVGAGI. Losses at the gene ends were 6 bases for V and 8 bases for J; bases not matched to a gene: 7. The CDR3 consists of 13 residues. The CDR3 reads CASSGQGLSEAFF. The CDR3 DNA reads as TGTGCCAGCAGCGGACAGGGGCTCTCCGAAGCTTTCTTT.

V usage is TRBV12-3 or TRBV12-4 and J usage is TRBJ2-5, with 10 bases aligning to TRBD2. The CDR3 is 15 amino acids. V shed 6 bases, J shed 5 bases, and the junction held 9 bases outside the gene matches. The CDR3, as DNA: TGTGCCAGCAGCCAAAGCGGGGGGGCCTACGAGACCCAGTACTTC. Its protein product is CASSQSGGAYETQYF.

The sample holds one count of this clonotype. The rearrangement uses TRBV2 and TRBJ1-5; D possibly corresponds to TRBD1 (5 bases). CDR3 length equals 15 residues. CDR1 and CDR2 from the germline V gene are SNHLY and FYNNEI. The ends were cut back, 9 bases at V and 0 bases at J, with 15 bases in the middle. The CDR3 coding sequence is TGTGCCAGTAGGGCGACAGATTATAGCAATCAGCCCCAGCATTTT. Translated, it gives CASRATDYSNQPQHF.

A single count supports this clonotype. J is TRBJ1-5 and V is TRBV12-3 or TRBV12-4; 8 positions match TRBD1. Losses at the gene ends were 5 bases for V and 3 bases for J; bases not matched to a gene: 9. The CDR3 is 16 residues long. CDR3 in amino acids: CASSLIGTGYNQPQHF. The CDR3 nucleotides read TGTGCCAGCAGTCTCATAGGGACAGGCTACAATCAGCCCCAGCATTTT.

This clonotype was observed a single time. The gene calls are TRBV3-1 and TRBJ2-3, with D uncertain. Germline CDR1 reads LGHDT; CDR2 reads YNNKEL (reference sequence). Trimming removed 2 bases from V and 7 bases from J, with 13 bases in between. The CDR3 sequence is 14 residues long. This CDR3 is CASSQLPVSNTQYF. The CDR3 bases are TGTGCCAGCAGCCAACTACCGGTATCCAATACGCAGTATTTT.

J is TRBJ2-7 and V is TRBV20-1, with 11 nucleotides matching TRBD2. Germline-derived CDR1 and CDR2 are DFQATT and SNEGSKA (reference sequence). After removal of 3 bases from V and 1 base from J, the junction contained 8 bases not matched to a gene. CDR3 length: 16 amino acids. This chain's CDR3 is CSASGSSGGLSYEQYF. CDR3 DNA: TGCAGTGCTAGCGGGTCTAGCGGGGGGCTGTCCTACGAGCAGTACTTC.

The V call is TRBV20-1, the J call TRBJ2-1; 8 bases map to TRBD2. The CDR3 length is 14 residues. Germline lookup yields CDR1 DFQATT and CDR2 SNEGSKA (reference sequence). J was trimmed by 8 bases and V by 6 bases; bases with no gene match: 12. CDR3 in amino acids: CSASVQRGKYEQFF. The DNA for the CDR3 is TGCAGTGCCAGCGTCCAGCGGGGGAAATATGAGCAGTTCTTC.

The chain recombines TRBV7-8 with TRBJ1-1; D gene unclear. Germline CDR1 reads SGHVS; CDR2 reads FQNEAQ. Trimming removed 5 bases from V and 4 bases from J, with 23 bases in between. This CDR3 is built from 17 residues. This CDR3 is CASSAIRVEWASTEAFF. DNA of the CDR3: TGTGCCAGCAGCGCCATCAGAGTCGAGTGGGCGAGCACTGAAGCTTTCTTT.

This chain links TRBV30 with TRBJ1-3; no reliable D call. CDR1 is GTSNPN and CDR2 is SVGIG in the germline V gene (reference sequence). The CDR3 runs 13 residues. Deletions cut 4 bases from V and 0 bases from J, with 7 bases between. The CDR3 protein is CAWMLYSGNTIYF. For the CDR3, the DNA is TGTGCCTGGATGTTGTACTCTGGAAACACCATATATTTT. The variable domain in full, completed from reference TRBV30 and TRBJ1-3, reads SQTIHQWPATLVQPVGSPLSLECTVEGTSNPNLYWYRQAAGRGLQLLFYSVGIGQISSEVPQNLSASRPQDRQFILSSKKLLLSDSGFYLCAWMLYSGNTIYFGEGSWLTVV.

The chain is built from TRBV7-9 and TRBJ2-3, with D hard to call. The CDR3 length is 11 residues. Trimming removed 10 bases at V and 5 bases at J, with 10 bases between. CDR1 is SEHNR, CDR2 FQNEAQ, per germline (reference sequence). CDR3 nucleotides: TGTGCCAATACTCCTGTAGATACGCAGTATTTT. This sequence encodes CANTPVDTQYF.

The genes are TRBV5-1 and TRBJ1-1; 7 nucleotides line up with TRBD1. With V trimmed by 6 bases and J by 7 bases, 15 bases remained unmatched. The CDR3 extends over 15 amino acids. CDR1 SGHRS and CDR2 YFSETQ come from the germline V gene. The chain's CDR3 is CASTWGGGVKFEAFF. DNA of the CDR3: TGCGCCAGCACCTGGGGAGGGGGCGTGAAGTTTGAAGCTTTCTTT.

The chain has TRBV5-1 and TRBJ2-5; perhaps TRBD1 as D (5 bases). Germline V gene lookup returns CDR1 SGHRS and CDR2 YFSETQ. The CDR3 length is 12 residues. V was trimmed by 7 bases and J by 3 bases, leaving 10 bases between them. The CDR3 DNA sequence: TGCGCCAGCGGGGCTGATGAAGAGACCCAGTACTTC. It translates to CASGADEETQYF.

The gene calls are TRBV2 and TRBJ1-2; D call uncertain. Trimming removed 3 bases from V and 5 bases from J, with 22 bases in between. Germline V gene sequence: CDR1 SNHLY, CDR2 FYNNEI. The CDR3 consists of 17 residues. The CDR3 DNA sequence: TGTGCCAGCAGTGAGTTCGTGGAGACACGGCCGGGATATGGCTACACCTTC. As protein: CASSEFVETRPGYGYTF.

V and J are TRBV7-3 and TRBJ2-7, with 8 nucleotides matching TRBD1. CDR3 length equals 12 residues. The germline V gene has CDR1 SGHTA and CDR2 FQGTGA. With 2 bases clipped from V and 6 bases from J, the junction kept 0 bases outside the gene matches. CDR3 in amino acids: CASSLGTGEQYF. In DNA form, the CDR3 reads TGTGCCAGCAGCTTAGGGACAGGCGAGCAGTACTTC.

CDR3 sequence (DNA): TGTGCCAGCAGCCAAGTGGGGGGGGAATGGTACTATGGCTACACCTTC. Amino acids: CASSQVGGEWYYGYTF. V gene TRBV28 combines with J gene TRBJ1-2, with D possibly being TRBD1 (5 bases). Trimming removed 6 bases from V and 3 bases from J, with 20 bases in between. There are 16 residues in the CDR3. CDR1 and CDR2 (germline): MDHEN, SYDVKM.

This rearrangement joins TRBV5-4 to TRBJ1-3, with 7 nucleotides matching TRBD1. CDR1 and CDR2 from the germline V gene are SGHNT and YYREEE (reference sequence). With V trimmed by 4 bases and J by 7 bases, 5 bases remained unmatched. There are 13 residues in the CDR3. The CDR3 sequence is CASSLTGVNTIYF. CDR3 coding DNA: TGTGCCAGCAGCCTTACAGGGGTGAACACCATATATTTT.

The CDR3 DNA reads TGTGCCAGCAGGGGTGGGTCCTATAATTCACCCCTCCACTTT. It is translated as CASRGGSYNSPLHF. This chain links TRBV2 with TRBJ1-6; D unresolved. From germline, CDR1 is SNHLY and CDR2 FYNNEI. The CDR3 length is 14 residues. The germline V and J ends were trimmed by 6 bases and 1 base, with 7 bases remaining between them.

This rearrangement joins TRBV3-1 to TRBJ1-1; the D gene is possibly TRBD1 (6 bases). Per the germline V gene, CDR1 is LGHDT and CDR2 is YNNKEL (reference sequence). CDR3 length: 13 amino acids. V was clipped by 5 bases and J by 7 bases, with 14 bases between them. The CDR3 sequence: CASSVKRGFEAFF. The CDR3 DNA follows: TGTGCCAGCAGCGTAAAGAGGGGGTTTGAAGCTTTCTTT.

The gene calls are TRBV5-4 and TRBJ2-3; D call uncertain. Germline V lookup: CDR1 SGHNT, CDR2 YYREEE (reference sequence). V was pared by 0 bases and J by 2 bases, with 7 bases between. The CDR3 totals 14 residues. The CDR3 is CASSLGMYTDTQYF. CDR3 sequence (DNA): TGTGCCAGCAGCTTGGGAATGTACACAGATACGCAGTATTTT.

V and J are TRBV27 and TRBJ2-1, with no clear D. V gave up 5 bases and J gave up 0 bases, with 8 bases separating them. The germline gives CDR1 MNHEY, CDR2 SMNVEV (reference sequence). This CDR3 is built from 14 residues. The CDR3 loop reads CASSNGASYNEQFF. DNA of the CDR3: TGTGCCAGCAGTAATGGAGCCTCCTACAATGAGCAGTTCTTC.

This sequence joins TRBV15 and TRBJ2-1; D possibly corresponds to TRBD2 (5 bases). The V end lost 1 base, the J end lost 7 bases, and 20 bases lay between the germline ends. The CDR3 runs to 17 residues. CDR1 is LNHNV and CDR2 is YYDKDF in the germline V gene (reference sequence). CDR3 amino acids: CATSRAPRNFPGNEQFF. The CDR3 bases are TGTGCCACCAGCAGAGCGCCGAGGAATTTCCCGGGGAATGAGCAGTTCTTC.

This rearrangement joins TRBV3-1 to TRBJ1-2; D gene unclear. V lost 5 bases, J lost 8 bases, and 9 bases lay in between. This CDR3 spans 11 amino acids. CDR1 and CDR2 (germline): LGHDT, YNNKEL (reference sequence). The CDR3 loop reads CASSARGGYTF. In DNA, the CDR3 is TGTGCCAGCAGCGCCCGAGGGGGCTACACCTTC.

V and J are TRBV3-1 and TRBJ1-1; weak D call: TRBD1 (5 bases). The V and J ends lost 0 bases and 7 bases respectively, with 12 bases between them. Germline V gives CDR1 LGHDT, CDR2 YNNKEL (reference sequence). This CDR3 contains 14 residues. CDR3 protein: CASSQDGGGYEAFF. The CDR3 region has the DNA TGTGCCAGCAGCCAAGATGGGGGAGGGTATGAAGCTTTCTTT.

This chain joins TRBV24-1 and TRBJ2-2, with D uncertain. Trimming took off 5 bases at V and 2 bases at J, with 11 bases between the two ends. Per germline, CDR1 KGHDR and CDR2 SFDVKD. The CDR3 has 15 amino acids. CDR3 sequence (DNA): TGTGCCACCAGTGGAATAAGCCCTAACACCGGGGAGCTGTTTTTT. Encoded protein: CATSGISPNTGELFF.

The V call is TRBV20-1, the J call TRBJ1-2; D perhaps matches TRBD1 (5 bases). CDR3 length equals 14 residues. V was trimmed by 2 bases and J by 3 bases, leaving 13 bases between them. The V gene's germline CDR1 is DFQATT and CDR2 SNEGSKA (reference sequence). DNA of the CDR3: TGCAGTGCTAGAAGGCAGGGCCTTGACTATGGCTACACCTTC. This gives the protein CSARRQGLDYGYTF.

V and J are TRBV20-1 and TRBJ1-1; TRBD1 matches 7 bases. V lost 3 bases and J lost 1; bases outside the gene matches: 8. The CDR3 totals 15 residues. Germline CDR1 reads DFQATT; CDR2 reads SNEGSKA (reference sequence). CDR3: CSARGQGDRNTEAFF. CDR3 DNA sequence: TGCAGTGCTAGGGGGCAGGGGGATAGGAACACTGAAGCTTTCTTT.

The rearrangement joins TRBV12-3 or TRBV12-4 to TRBJ1-2; D gene uncertain. Trimming stripped 3 bases from V and 6 bases from J, with 14 bases between. The CDR3 length is 14 residues. The CDR3, as DNA: TGTGCCAGCAGTTTTCTCCCGCCGGTGGATGGCTACACCTTC. Its translation: CASSFLPPVDGYTF.

J is TRBJ1-2 and V is TRBV5-4, with D tentatively TRBD1 (5 bases). V lost 3 bases to trimming and J lost 8 bases, with 17 bases between them. This CDR3 has 14 amino acids. In germline, CDR1 is SGHNT, CDR2 YYREEE (reference sequence). The CDR3 DNA is TGTGCCAGCAGCTCTCCGGGACGATTGGACGGCTACACCTTC. It is translated as CASSSPGRLDGYTF.

V is TRBV5-1 and J is TRBJ2-1; D may be TRBD1 (6 bases). Between the trimmed V and J ends, which lost 4 bases and 7 bases, there was a span of 18 bases. This CDR3 comprises 15 residues. Per the germline V gene, CDR1 is SGHRS and CDR2 is YFSETQ. CDR3 sequence reads: CASSPRATGYNEQFF. As DNA, the CDR3 is TGCGCCAGCAGCCCGAGGGCCACAGGGTATAATGAGCAGTTCTTC.

The chain's CDR3 is CASSSGQPLILHF. Written as DNA, the CDR3 is TGTGCCAGCAGCTCGGGACAGCCCCTAATACTCCACTTT. The rearrangement joins TRBV28 to TRBJ1-6, with 7 bases aligning to TRBD1. Trimming at V came to 6 bases and at J to 16 bases, leaving 12 bases not matched to a gene. Germline CDR1 reads MDHEN; CDR2 reads SYDVKM. This CDR3 has 13 residues.

This sequence joins TRBV27 and TRBJ1-5; 9 positions agree with TRBD1. The ends lost 5 bases at V and 4 bases at J; junction bases unmatched: 9. CDR1 and CDR2 (germline): MNHEY, SMNVEV (reference sequence). The CDR3 covers 16 residues. The CDR3 protein is CASSPLRDRANQPQHF. In DNA, the CDR3 is TGTGCCAGCAGTCCGCTCCGGGACAGGGCGAATCAGCCCCAGCATTTT.

V and J are TRBV12-3 or TRBV12-4 and TRBJ1-2; 9 bases line up with TRBD1. With 7 bases clipped from V and 1 base from J, the junction kept 4 bases outside the gene matches. This CDR3 comprises 14 residues. The CDR3 spells CASTRTGVNYGYTF. The CDR3 DNA follows: TGTGCCAGCACCCGGACAGGGGTTAACTATGGCTACACCTTC.